This is a list of T cell receptor beta chains from one sample in a study of blood T cell repertoires in COVID-19. Assay: immunoSEQ multiplex PCR; the TCRdb copy retains only in-frame clones and omits some. The sample contains fewer than 65,000 clones, 65% to 90% of which appear only once. The sequenced sample was peripheral blood. The receptors come from a human donor in a cohort sampled during active COVID-19. CDR3s include the opening cysteine and the closing phenylalanine or tryptophan. The order of the fields is J gene, V gene, clone size, D gene, CDR3 protein, CDR3 DNA. D genes are given only for firm matches. Clone size is stated in some rows and not others, as once, few, many or a class when expanded.

>TRBJ2-1|TRBV29-1|-|TRBD2
CSVTQLAPAGAVYEQFF
TGCAGCGTTACCCAACTGGCGCCAGCGGGGGCCGTCTATGAGCAGTTCTTC
>TRBJ2-7|TRBV6-5|-|-
CASTLLQGSSEQYF
TGTGCCAGCACCCTCCTACAGGGCTCTTCCGAGCAGTACTTC
>TRBJ1-4|TRBV29-1|-|-
CSVEGGEKLFF
TGCAGCGTTGAAGGGGGCGAAAAACTGTTTTTT
>TRBJ1-1|TRBV5-1|-|-
CASSLAAGASEAFF
TGCGCCAGCAGCTTGGCGGCGGGGGCGTCTGAAGCTTTCTTT
>TRBJ1-5|TRBV10-3|-|TRBD1
CAISEQRGTGGRPQHF
TGTGCCATCAGCGAACAACGTGGGACAGGCGGGCGGCCCCAGCATTTT
>TRBJ1-2|TRBV5-8|few|-
CASSLYQGEGYTF
TGTGCCAGCAGCTTGTATCAGGGCGAAGGCTACACCTTC
>TRBJ2-1|TRBV7-2|-|TRBD2
CASSSTSGGGHEQFF
TGTGCCAGCAGCTCGACTAGCGGGGGGGGTCATGAGCAGTTCTTC
>TRBJ2-3|TRBV6-5|-|-
CASSYFRGTQYF
TGTGCCAGCAGTTACTTTAGAGGAACGCAGTATTTT
>TRBJ1-1|TRBV12-3/TRBV12-4|few|TRBD1
CASQDRLNTEAFF
TGTGCGAGCCAGGACAGGTTGAACACTGAAGCTTTCTTT
>TRBJ2-1|TRBV24-1|-|TRBD2
CATSDGSGGSYNEQFF
TGTGCCACCAGTGATGGATCGGGGGGCTCCTACAATGAGCAGTTCTTC
>TRBJ1-2|TRBV6-5|-|TRBD1
CASIVSGTERYGYTF
TGTGCCAGCATTGTTTCTGGGACAGAGCGCTATGGCTACACCTTC
>TRBJ2-2|TRBV6-5|few|-
CASSYWASTGELFF
TGTGCCAGCAGTTACTGGGCAAGCACCGGGGAGCTGTTTTTT
>TRBJ2-1|TRBV7-2|-|-
CASSLYSGTASYNEQFF
TGTGCCAGCAGCTTATATTCCGGGACTGCCTCCTACAATGAGCAGTTCTTC
>TRBJ2-5|TRBV19|-|TRBD1
CASSRGQGGQETQYF
TGTGCCAGTAGTAGGGGACAGGGAGGACAAGAGACCCAGTACTTC
>TRBJ1-5|TRBV2|-|-
CASSVLTRGAYSNQPQHF
TGTGCCAGCAGTGTACTAACCAGGGGAGCCTATAGCAATCAGCCCCAGCATTTT
>TRBJ1-1|TRBV7-2|once|-
CASIQRVAGADKGTEAFF
TGTGCCAGCATCCAGAGGGTGGCAGGGGCGGACAAAGGCACTGAAGCTTTCTTT
>TRBJ1-2|TRBV6-2/TRBV6-3|-|-
CASSYRVDYGYTF
TGTGCCAGCAGTTACCGGGTGGACTATGGCTACACCTTC
>TRBJ1-2|TRBV6-6|-|-
CASSPRGWAGRYTF
TGTGCCAGCAGCCCCCGAGGGTGGGCGGGTCGCTACACCTTC
>TRBJ1-4|TRBV19|-|-
CASSRGRTNEKLFF
TGTGCCAGTAGCAGAGGGAGAACTAATGAAAAACTGTTTTTT
>TRBJ1-5|TRBV19|-|-
CASSILLREKPQHF
TGTGCCAGTAGTATTCTTCTCCGGGAAAAGCCCCAGCATTTT
>TRBJ1-3|TRBV6-5|few|-
CASSSPTVSGNTIYF
TGTGCCAGCAGTTCTCCGACAGTCTCTGGAAACACCATATATTTT
>TRBJ2-1|TRBV7-2|-|TRBD2
CASSSPRLAGYYEQFF
TGTGCCAGCAGCTCCCCGCGACTAGCGGGGTATTATGAGCAGTTCTTC
>TRBJ2-3|TRBV5-4|-|-
CASSLAGLDSSTDTQYF
TGTGCCAGCAGCTTGGCCGGTCTCGACAGTAGCACAGATACGCAGTATTTT
>TRBJ1-5|TRBV2|medium-sized|TRBD1
CASRSDRGGQPQHF
TGTGCCAGCCGGTCGGACAGGGGTGGTCAGCCCCAGCATTTT
>TRBJ2-7|TRBV7-2|-|-
CASLKAVSYEQYF
TGTGCCAGCTTAAAAGCCGTATCCTACGAGCAGTACTTC
>TRBJ2-2|TRBV19|-|TRBD1
CASSARDRPTGELFF
TGTGCCAGTAGTGCCCGGGACAGACCAACCGGGGAGCTGTTTTTT
>TRBJ1-2|TRBV13|-|-
CASSLGGTVGGGYTF
TGTGCCAGCAGCTTAGGGGGTACCGTCGGGGGTGGCTACACCTTC
>TRBJ2-1|TRBV11-3|few|TRBD1
CASSSGQAYNEQFF
TGTGCCAGCAGCTCGGGACAGGCGTACAATGAGCAGTTCTTC
>TRBJ2-3|TRBV18|-|-
CATSTGPTDTQYF
TGTGCCACATCAACAGGCCCCACAGATACGCAGTATTTT
>TRBJ2-5|TRBV19|-|-
CASSPPGGETQYF
TGTGCCAGTAGTCCGCCGGGTGGAGAGACCCAGTACTTC
>TRBJ1-5|TRBV19|-|TRBD1
CASKGTGDSNQPQHF
TGTGCCAGTAAGGGGACAGGGGATAGCAATCAGCCCCAGCATTTT
>TRBJ1-1|TRBV11-3|-|-
CASSSAGVAFF
TGTGCCAGCAGCTCCGCGGGGGTGGCTTTCTTT
>TRBJ2-1|TRBV27|few|TRBD2
CASSSLAGARDEQFF
TGTGCCAGCAGTTCTCTAGCGGGGGCCCGGGATGAGCAGTTCTTC
>TRBJ2-5|TRBV19|-|-
CASSTQREETQYF
TGTGCCAGTAGTACCCAGCGGGAAGAGACCCAGTACTTC
>TRBJ2-5|TRBV6-2/TRBV6-3|-|-
CASSYSGLKETQYF
TGTGCCAGCAGTTACTCGGGGCTGAAAGAGACCCAGTACTTC
>TRBJ2-5|TRBV2|-|TRBD1
CASRAGTGVETQYF
TGTGCCAGCAGAGCCGGGACAGGGGTGGAGACCCAGTACTTC